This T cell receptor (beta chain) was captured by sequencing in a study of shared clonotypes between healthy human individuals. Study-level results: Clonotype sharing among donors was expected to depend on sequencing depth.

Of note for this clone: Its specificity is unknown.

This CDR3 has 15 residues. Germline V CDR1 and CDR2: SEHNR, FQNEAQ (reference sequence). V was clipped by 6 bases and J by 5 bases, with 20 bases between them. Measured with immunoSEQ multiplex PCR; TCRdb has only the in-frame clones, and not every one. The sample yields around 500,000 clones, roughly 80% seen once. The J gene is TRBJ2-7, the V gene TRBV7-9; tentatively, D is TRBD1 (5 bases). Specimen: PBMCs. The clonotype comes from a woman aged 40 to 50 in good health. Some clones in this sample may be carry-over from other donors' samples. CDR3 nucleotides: TGTGCCAGCAGTTCGCAGGGTTCCCTCGCGGACGAGCAGTACTTC. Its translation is CASSSQGSLADEQYF.